This T cell receptor (beta chain) was identified during a study of T cells in Graves' hyperthyroidism and ophthalmopathy. Amplified TCR beta CDR3 regions derived from RNA transcripts. During a first-round RT-PCR of the TCR CDR3, the HTBI primer set was used. TCRdb analysed the multiplex PCR reads with MiXCR anew, one entry per CDR3 protein. The sample holds about 320,000 distinct CDR3 sequences; around a sixth are singletons and the top ten take around a third. Study results and limitations: Most clonotypes expanded in the thyroid (above 0.001) were also present in blood.

J lost 5 bases, V lost 4 bases, and 6 bases had no gene match. Looked up from germline, CDR1 is SGHRS and CDR2 is YFSETQ. The CDR3 has 14 amino acids. This clonotype was detected only a few times. The antigen is unknown. The receptor was isolated from a young man with Graves' hyperthyroidism. The source material was blood. This rearrangement joins TRBV5-1 to TRBJ1-3; 7 bases line up with TRBD1. In DNA form, the CDR3 reads TGCGCCAGCAGCCCGGGACAGATAAGAAACACCATATATTTT. Encoded protein: CASSPGQIRNTIYF.